This is a list of T cell receptor beta chains from one sample in a study of long-term antiretroviral therapy in people with HIV. Produced via immunoSEQ multiplex PCR; TCRdb's table is partial and in-frame only. The repertoire includes about 16,000 clones, almost 90% of them detected once, and about 15% sits in the top ten. The sequenced sample was unsorted PBMCs, obtained approximately 2.3 years before starting antiretroviral therapy. The source of these receptors is a woman aged 25-40 years with HIV. Both conserved end residues are part of each CDR3.

v_call | cdr3_aa
TRBV7-3 | CASSLAGGPSNEQFF
TRBV19 | CASSMNEKLFF
TRBV16 | CASSQSGHDQPQHF
TRBV4-3 | CASSQEVTSGADTQYF
TRBV14 | CASSWGSTEAFF
TRBV18 | CASSPPHRGRTGELFF
TRBV6-5 | CASSPLTGETQYF
TRBV18 | CASSPSSIGETQYF
TRBV30 | CAWSLTAYNSPLHF
TRBV10-1 | CASSQEGGYTF
TRBV19 | CASSILRDRGTEAFF
TRBV27 | CATSSGANTQYF
TRBV7-2 | CASSSSRAAGGYTF
TRBV27 | CASSLRWTGRNYGYTF
TRBV27 | CASSLGWNQPQHF
TRBV5-3 | CARSLALDRGRMGSPLHF
TRBV27 | CASTWWRGKINSPLHF
TRBV29-1 | CSVPGQGYPYEQYF
TRBV30 | CAWRSEAGRSLYGYTF
TRBV5-1 | CASSPRPGGPHGYTF
TRBV30 | CAWSAHYEQYF
TRBV7-8 | CASSSGQGNTEAFF
TRBV10-2 | CASSVEYNSPLHF
TRBV23-1 | CASSQQGTGSQGRHNSPLHF